This paragraph covers one TCR beta chain sequence. Its cognate antigen is unknown. Cells designated naive CD8 were CD45RO-negative and were positively selected for CCR7, with terminally differentiated effector memory CD45RA+ cells excluded. This entry is derived from a study of shared clonotypes between healthy human individuals. Study overall: Per donor, CD8 memory used one plate, CD8 naive used two, CD4 memory used three and CD4 naive used three. Regarding the study as a whole: The study found roughly 5% of naive CD4 clonotypes shared across a few donors.

Trimming cost V 3 bases and J 7 bases, with 15 bases left between them. Germline V lookup: CDR1 MGHRA, CDR2 YSYEKL. This CDR3 is 14 amino acids long. This table comes from immunoSEQ multiplex PCR, and its TCRdb copy is limited to in-frame clones, with some not included. The sample consists of about 1,800,000 clones, just under 95% of them appearing once. The sequence was collected from a man aged 18-30 years in good health. What was sequenced was naive CD8+ T cells sorted from blood. This chain links TRBV4-1 with TRBJ1-1; D is undetermined. In DNA form, the CDR3 reads TGCGCCAGCAGCCAGAATCTGGGCCAGCTTGAAGCTTTCTTT. Translated: CASSQNLGQLEAFF.